These 8 T cell receptor beta chains share one sample of origin, sequenced in a study of T cell responses to AZD1222 COVID-19 vaccine. Produced via immunoSEQ multiplex PCR; TCRdb's table is partial and in-frame only. The sample shows some 130,000 clones, around 93% of them seen only once. The input for sequencing was peripheral blood, taken 28 days after the second AZD1222 dose. Receptors originate from an adult who received the AZD1222 COVID-19 vaccine.

The DNA of the CDR3 is TGTGCCGGTCGGACAGGGCACGGTCAGCCCCAGCATTTT. It encodes CAGRTGHGQPQHF. This rearrangement joins TRBV6-4 to TRBJ1-5; 8 nucleotides agree with TRBD1. There are 13 residues in the CDR3. Germline CDR1 reads MRHNA; CDR2 reads SNTAGT. V lost 11 bases, J lost 6 bases, and 9 bases stayed unmatched.

This chain uses TRBV27 with TRBJ1-5; no clear D gene. V dropped 5 bases and J dropped 0 bases, with 5 bases sitting between them. The CDR3 contains 13 residues. CDR1 is MNHEY, CDR2 SMNVEV, per germline (reference sequence). The chain's CDR3 is CASSLVSNQPQHF. The CDR3 coding sequence is TGTGCCAGCAGTCTAGTTAGCAATCAGCCCCAGCATTTT.

The V gene is TRBV18, the J gene TRBJ2-2, with D uncertain. In germline, CDR1 is KGHSH, CDR2 LQKENI. V was cut by 2 bases and J by 2 bases, with 6 bases left in between. The CDR3 totals 14 residues. In DNA, the CDR3 is TGTGCCAGCTCACCATTACCCAACACCGGGGAGCTGTTTTTT. This translates into CASSPLPNTGELFF.

This clone was recorded once. The chain employs TRBV6-5 and TRBJ2-7; D unclear. There are 13 residues in the CDR3. CDR1 is MNHEY, CDR2 SVGAGI, per germline. The V gene lost 7 bases and the J gene lost 6 bases, with 16 bases spanning the gap. The chain's CDR3 is CASIRRSGFEQYF. CDR3 nucleotide sequence: TGTGCCAGCATACGTCGGTCGGGCTTCGAGCAGTACTTC.

This chain joins TRBV18 and TRBJ1-5; possible D gene TRBD1, 5 bases. The CDR3 spans 15 residues. Trimming left V 0 bases short and J 4 bases short, with 10 bases between. CDR1 and CDR2 (germline): KGHSH, LQKENI. CDR3: CASSPPGVVNQPQHF. The CDR3 DNA sequence: TGTGCCAGCTCACCACCGGGGGTTGTAAATCAGCCCCAGCATTTT.

The count of this clone is one. The rearrangement joins TRBV5-1 to TRBJ1-2; TRBD1 matches at 7 bases. The trim removed 3 bases at V and 3 bases at J, leaving 14 bases unmatched. Germline V lookup: CDR1 SGHRS, CDR2 YFSETQ. CDR3 length: 17 amino acids. The CDR3: CASSYGTVRTLHYGYTF. The CDR3 DNA sequence: TGCGCCAGCAGCTACGGGACAGTAAGGACCTTGCACTATGGCTACACCTTC.

The genes are TRBV11-1 and TRBJ2-2; tentative D call: TRBD2 (5 bases). This CDR3 has 14 residues. V lost 6 bases, J lost 1 base, and 9 bases lay in between. Germline V gives CDR1 SGHAT, CDR2 FQDESV (reference sequence). The CDR3 nucleotides are TGTGCCAGCAGTCAAGGGAGGAACACCGGGGAGCTGTTTTTT. Its protein product is CASSQGRNTGELFF.

The chain uses TRBV30 and TRBJ1-1, with TRBD1 identical over 7 bases. The CDR3 totals 16 residues. The germline V gene encodes CDR1 GTSNPN and CDR2 SVGIG (reference sequence). Trimming took 1 base from V and 1 from J; bases not matched to a gene: 9. This CDR3 is CAWSAPGRTGNTEAFF. DNA of the CDR3: TGTGCCTGGAGTGCCCCCGGGCGGACAGGGAACACTGAAGCTTTCTTT. Drawing the rest from reference TRBV30 and TRBJ1-1, the complete variable domain is SQTIHQWPATLVQPVGSPLSLECTVEGTSNPNLYWYRQAAGRGLQLLFYSVGIGQISSEVPQNLSASRPQDRQFILSSKKLLLSDSGFYLCAWSAPGRTGNTEAFFGQGTRLTVV.